The 11 T cell receptor beta chains in this list originate from one sample, sequenced in a study of patients and donors after allogeneic stem cell transplantation. MiXCR, applied by TCRdb to the RT-PCR reads, yields one record per CDR3 protein. The sample includes more than 850,000 distinct CDR3 sequences, around 17% seen only once; the top ten take roughly 6%. The sequencing input was blood, either unsorted or a sorted T cell fraction (not recorded which). These receptors were collected from a human donor who was either an allogeneic HSCT recipient or a stem cell or donor lymphocyte infusion donor (not recorded which). It is not recorded whose cells these are; they may come from a transplant donor.

This rearrangement joins TRBV7-9 to TRBJ2-7; 8 nucleotides agree with TRBD1. Germline V gene lookup returns CDR1 SEHNR and CDR2 FQNEAQ (reference sequence). This CDR3 region has 14 residues. V lost 8 bases and J lost 2; bases outside the gene matches: 8. CDR3 DNA sequence: TGTGCCAGCTTCGGGACAGGTGAAGCCTACGAGCAGTACTTC. Its protein is CASFGTGEAYEQYF.

The chain recombines TRBV5-1 with TRBJ1-4, with a tentative D call TRBD1 (5 bases). The CDR3 covers 14 residues. The germline V and J ends were trimmed by 1 base and 8 bases, with 12 bases remaining between them. In germline, CDR1 is SGHRS, CDR2 YFSETQ. The CDR3 coding sequence is TGCGCCAGCAGCTTGCGATTGGGGCGCGAAAAACTGTTTTTT. Translated: CASSLRLGREKLFF.

The V call is TRBV12-3 or TRBV12-4, the J call TRBJ2-2, with D perhaps TRBD2 (7 bases). The CDR3 length is 15 residues. The ends were cut back, 5 bases at V and 9 bases at J, with 19 bases in the middle. The CDR3 DNA follows: TGTGCCAGCAGTGGGGGGGGCAGGATGGTATGGGAGCTGTTTTTT. Translation: CASSGGGRMVWELFF.

This clonotype was counted between two and nine times. The V call is TRBV5-1, the J call TRBJ2-2; D gene uncertain. V lost 4 bases and J lost 4, with 8 bases in between. The germline V gene encodes CDR1 SGHRS and CDR2 YFSETQ. This CDR3 contains 13 residues. DNA of the CDR3: TGCGCCAGCAGCCCCGAGATCACCGGGGAGCTGTTTTTT. It codes for CASSPEITGELFF.

This chain joins TRBV20-1 and TRBJ2-7; 8 nucleotides match TRBD1. The CDR3 has 15 amino acids. Germline values: CDR1 DFQATT, CDR2 SNEGSKA (reference sequence). V trimming: 3 bases; J trimming: 4 bases; junction bases outside the gene matches: 11. The CDR3 DNA reads TGCAGTGCTAGCCCAGGACAGGGACCTTCTTACGAGCAGTACTTC. As protein: CSASPGQGPSYEQYF.

The V and J genes are TRBV6-1 and TRBJ1-2; D not certain. Trimming took off 7 bases at V and 0 bases at J, with 9 bases between the two ends. Germline CDR1 and CDR2: MNHNS and SASEGT. The CDR3 totals 13 residues. In DNA form, the CDR3 reads TGTGCCAGCAAATATGGGACTAACTATGGCTACACCTTC. Its protein is CASKYGTNYGYTF.

The chain uses TRBV29-1 and TRBJ1-2, with D unclear. This CDR3 has 12 residues. V gave up 4 bases and J gave up 4 bases, with 10 bases separating them. The germline CDR1 and CDR2 sequences are SQVTM and ANQGSEA. The CDR3 region has the DNA TGCAGCGTTGTCGCCACCGTCTATGGCTACACCTTC. This sequence encodes CSVVATVYGYTF.

This clonotype was picked up a small number of times. The chain carries TRBV7-2 and TRBJ1-5; the match to TRBD1 covers 7 bases. CDR1 and CDR2 from the germline V gene are SGHTA and FQGNSA. The CDR3 length is 14 residues. Germline trimming cut 5 bases from V and 7 bases from J; bases unmatched to any gene: 8. The CDR3 sequence: CASSIRTGEQPQHF. DNA for the CDR3: TGTGCCAGCAGCATACGGACAGGCGAGCAGCCCCAGCATTTT. Filled out from reference TRBV7-2 and TRBJ1-5, the complete variable domain reads GAGVSQSPSNKVTEKGKDVELRCDPISGHTALYWYRQSLGQGLEFLIYFQGNSAPDKSGLPSDRFSAERTGGSVSTLTIQRTQQEDSAVYLCASSIRTGEQPQHFGDGTRLSIL.

This clonotype was counted only a few times. The chain employs TRBV7-3 and TRBJ2-1; D might be TRBD1 or TRBD2, each matching 5 bases. The CDR3 is 14 amino acids. V was trimmed by 5 bases and J by 9 bases, leaving 17 bases between them. The germline V gene has CDR1 SGHTA and CDR2 FQGTGA. CDR3 in DNA: TGTGCCAGCAGCCTCCCCGGTACTAGGGGTGAGCAGTTCTTC. It codes for CASSLPGTRGEQFF.

This clonotype was observed a handful of times. This chain joins TRBV7-2 and TRBJ2-7; D is perhaps TRBD2 (7 bases). V lost 7 bases, J lost 0 bases, and 10 bases lay in between. The germline V gene has CDR1 SGHTA and CDR2 FQGNSA. The CDR3 contains 13 residues. CDR3 residues: CASTAGASYEQYF. The CDR3 nucleotides read TGTGCCAGCACCGCGGGGGCCTCCTACGAGCAGTACTTC.

The rearrangement joins TRBV6-2 or TRBV6-3 to TRBJ2-7; 10 nucleotides agree with TRBD1. Germline CDR1 MNHEY, CDR2 SVGEGT. There are 16 residues in the CDR3. The J segment lost 3 bases and the V segment lost 6 bases, leaving 11 bases of the junction unmatched. DNA for the CDR3: TGTGCCAGCAGCCGCCCCCCCGGGACAGGGGTCTACGAGCAGTACTTC. Translated: CASSRPPGTGVYEQYF.